This is a list of T cell receptor beta chains from one sample in a study of molecular identifiers for immune sequencing clone quantification. Each CDR3 protein gets one entry after TCRdb re-called the PCR reads with MiXCR. Among about 630,000 distinct CDR3 sequences listed, around 25% were seen once. The material sequenced was naive CD8+ T cells from blood, with Jurkat cell RNA spiked in. These TCRs come from a human donor in good health. Some libraries in this study had Jurkat cell RNA spiked in. Both conserved end residues are part of each CDR3. Each record gives: clone size, D gene, J gene, V gene, CDR3 protein, CDR3 DNA. The D gene is left open where the match is weak. Not all rows give a size; the values are once, few, many and, for expanded clones, a class.

>many|TRBD2|TRBJ2-3|TRBV27
CASSSGGLAGTDTQYF
TGTGCCAGCAGTTCTGGGGGACTAGCGGGAACAGATACGCAGTATTTT
>many|TRBD2|TRBJ2-2|TRBV29-1
CSVVGTSGTGELFF
TGCAGCGTTGTTGGGACTAGCGGAACCGGGGAGCTGTTTTTT
>few|NA|TRBJ2-7|TRBV20-1
CSASGGISYEQYF
TGCAGTGCTAGCGGGGGTATATCCTACGAGCAGTACTTC
>many|TRBD2|TRBJ2-3|TRBV30
CAWSVSAGGYPDTQYF
TGTGCCTGGAGTGTCTCAGCGGGGGGGTATCCAGATACGCAGTATTTT
>NA|TRBD2|TRBJ2-7|TRBV12-3/TRBV12-4
CASSSSGGGAIHEQYF
TGTGCCAGCAGTTCATCTGGCGGGGGGGCCATCCACGAGCAGTACTTC
>few|NA|TRBJ1-5|TRBV19
CATKPPLTPGGNQPQHF
TGTGCCACCAAGCCACCGTTGACGCCCGGTGGCAATCAGCCCCAGCATTTT
>many|TRBD1|TRBJ2-3|TRBV2
CASSPTGQGMGTQYF
TGTGCCAGCAGTCCCACTGGACAGGGAATGGGTACGCAGTATTTT
>NA|NA|TRBJ2-3|TRBV7-2
CASHGGNTDTQYF
TGTGCCAGCCATGGGGGGAACACAGATACGCAGTATTTT
>NA|NA|TRBJ2-7|TRBV11-2
CASSLELGSYEQYF
TGTGCTAGCAGCTTAGAATTGGGTTCCTACGAGCAGTACTTC
>few|TRBD1|TRBJ1-6|TRBV6-5
CASRETGVSPLHF
TGTGCCAGCAGAGAAACAGGGGTTTCACCCCTCCACTTT
>many|TRBD2|TRBJ2-5|TRBV4-1
CASSQETSGGKETQYF
TGCGCCAGCAGCCAAGAGACTAGCGGGGGCAAAGAGACCCAGTACTTC
>few|NA|TRBJ1-2|TRBV4-3
CASSQDLPSTIGGYTF
TGCGCCAGCAGCCAAGATCTACCCAGCACCATCGGCGGCTACACCTTC
>few|NA|TRBJ2-5|TRBV27
CASTPPSGETQYF
TGTGCCAGCACCCCCCCCTCGGGTGAGACCCAGTACTTC
>NA|TRBD2|TRBJ2-2|TRBV6-5
CASSYSGNSGGQPTGELFF
TGTGCCAGCAGTTACTCGGGTAATAGCGGGGGGCAACCGACCGGGGAGCTGTTTTTT
>many|NA|TRBJ1-5|TRBV12-3/TRBV12-4
CASSPPDNSNQPQHF
TGTGCCAGCAGTCCCCCGGACAATAGCAATCAGCCCCAGCATTTT
>NA|NA|TRBJ2-2|TRBV10-3
CAPMTAPGALFF
TGTGCCCCCATGACAGCCCCCGGGGCGCTGTTTTTT
>NA|NA|TRBJ1-5|TRBV27
CASGFSGLDQPQHF
TGTGCCAGCGGGTTTTCAGGGTTGGATCAGCCCCAGCATTTT
>many|NA|TRBJ2-7|TRBV6-1
CASSDPRGGGYEQYF
TGTGCCAGCAGTGACCCCAGAGGGGGAGGATACGAGCAGTACTTC
>few|NA|TRBJ1-1|TRBV29-1
CSDGGVEGTEAFF
TGCAGCGACGGCGGGGTTGAGGGCACTGAAGCTTTCTTT
>NA|NA|TRBJ2-1|TRBV9
CASSVYGVAYNEQFF
TGTGCCAGCAGCGTATATGGCGTAGCCTACAATGAGCAGTTCTTC
>many|NA|TRBJ1-6|TRBV19
CASSGVRGANSPLHF
TGTGCCAGTAGTGGAGTGCGGGGCGCAAATTCACCCCTCCACTTT
>few|NA|TRBJ1-2|TRBV7-9
CASSLLDYGYTF
TGTGCCAGCAGCTTATTAGACTATGGCTACACCTTC
>many|NA|TRBJ2-5|TRBV5-5
CASSSWTVQETQYF
TGTGCCAGCAGCTCCTGGACAGTCCAAGAGACCCAGTACTTC
>many|NA|TRBJ2-7|TRBV6-1
CARSGPSYEQYF
TGTGCCCGCTCTGGGCCCTCCTACGAGCAGTACTTC
>few|NA|TRBJ2-7|TRBV28
CASSPVTDYEQYF
TGTGCCAGCAGTCCGGTGACAGACTACGAGCAGTACTTC
>NA|TRBD1|TRBJ1-5|TRBV30
CAWSTGGFGQPQHF
TGTGCCTGGAGTACAGGGGGTTTCGGTCAGCCCCAGCATTTT
>few|TRBD1|TRBJ2-3|TRBV19
CASSIVTGYSTDTQYF
TGTGCCAGTAGTATCGTGACAGGGTATAGCACAGATACGCAGTATTTT
>NA|NA|TRBJ2-3|TRBV4-3
CASSPRSWTEGADTQYF
TGCGCCAGCAGCCCGCGGTCCTGGACAGAAGGCGCAGATACGCAGTATTTT
>many|NA|TRBJ1-5|TRBV5-4
CASSLWGSNQPQHF
TGTGCCAGCAGCTTGTGGGGAAGCAATCAGCCCCAGCATTTT
>many|TRBD2|TRBJ2-7|TRBV12-3/TRBV12-4
CASSFYSGLASAGAYEQYF
TGTGCCAGCAGTTTTTACTCAGGACTAGCCTCGGCGGGAGCCTACGAGCAGTACTTC
>many|NA|TRBJ2-7|TRBV6-5
CASSLNGQSSYEQYF
TGTGCCAGCAGCCTTAACGGCCAGAGCTCCTACGAGCAGTACTTC
>few|NA|TRBJ2-7|TRBV18
CASSPGVFYEQYF
TGTGCCAGCTCACCAGGGGTTTTCTACGAGCAGTACTTC
>NA|NA|TRBJ1-2|TRBV2
CASSDETPRVYGYTF
TGTGCCAGCAGTGATGAAACACCGAGGGTCTATGGCTACACCTTC
>NA|NA|TRBJ2-5|TRBV12-3/TRBV12-4
CASSLARGLGETQYF
TGTGCCAGCAGTTTAGCGCGGGGCCTGGGGGAGACCCAGTACTTC
>NA|TRBD2|TRBJ2-5|TRBV7-8
CASSLGVGGGETQYF
TGTGCCAGCAGCTTAGGTGTCGGGGGGGGAGAGACCCAGTACTTC
>NA|NA|TRBJ2-7|TRBV7-9
CASSLELGDEQYF
TGTGCCAGCAGCTTAGAGTTGGGTGACGAGCAGTACTTC
>few|NA|TRBJ2-1|TRBV6-6
CASINWADEQFF
TGTGCCAGCATCAATTGGGCGGATGAGCAGTTCTTC
>few|NA|TRBJ2-7|TRBV4-3
CASSQFRGGEQYF
TGCGCCAGCAGCCAATTCAGAGGAGGCGAGCAGTACTTC
>many|NA|TRBJ2-3|TRBV29-1
CSVELTTTDTQYF
TGCAGCGTTGAACTAACCACCACAGATACGCAGTATTTT
>many|NA|TRBJ2-5|TRBV29-1
CSVEGSDQETQYF
TGCAGCGTTGAAGGCAGCGACCAAGAGACCCAGTACTTC
>many|NA|TRBJ2-2|TRBV6-5
CASTVAVENTGELFF
TGTGCCAGCACTGTAGCGGTGGAGAACACCGGGGAGCTGTTTTTT
>many|NA|TRBJ1-1|TRBV2
CASREGLNTEAFF
TGTGCCAGCAGGGAAGGTCTGAACACTGAAGCTTTCTTT
>NA|TRBD1|TRBJ1-2|TRBV29-1
CSHRGTGAGGYTF
TGCAGCCACCGCGGGACAGGGGCTGGTGGCTACACCTTC
>NA|TRBD1|TRBJ2-1|TRBV4-1
CASSFLRTGQNNEQFF
TGCGCCAGCAGCTTCCTCAGGACAGGGCAGAACAATGAGCAGTTCTTC
>few|NA|TRBJ1-3|TRBV6-6
CASRPMGSSGNTIYF
TGTGCCAGCAGGCCCATGGGGAGCTCTGGAAACACCATATATTTT
>few|NA|TRBJ2-1|TRBV12-3/TRBV12-4
CASSGTPEQFF
TGTGCCAGCAGTGGGACGCCTGAGCAGTTCTTC
>NA|NA|TRBJ2-1|TRBV7-3
CASSWGGRGNEQFF
TGTGCCAGCAGTTGGGGGGGCCGAGGCAATGAGCAGTTCTTC
>many|NA|TRBJ2-7|TRBV20-1
CSATAPLTYEQYF
TGCAGTGCTACGGCCCCCTTAACCTACGAGCAGTACTTC
>many|TRBD2|TRBJ2-5|TRBV15
CATGGGSYQETQYF
TGTGCCACCGGCGGGGGTTCGTACCAAGAGACCCAGTACTTC
>many|TRBD2|TRBJ2-3|TRBV11-2
CASSFARTSGRAAPDTQYF
TGTGCCAGCAGCTTCGCCCGGACTAGCGGGAGGGCCGCTCCAGATACGCAGTATTTT
>many|NA|TRBJ2-7|TRBV20-1
CSASSRPSYEQYF
TGCAGTGCTAGTTCCAGACCCTCCTACGAGCAGTACTTC
>few|TRBD1|TRBJ2-7|TRBV7-6
CASSPVLGDRGSEQYF
TGTGCCAGCAGCCCCGTTCTGGGGGACAGGGGGAGTGAGCAGTACTTC
>many|NA|TRBJ2-1|TRBV4-3
CASRQVQGGYNEQFF
TGCGCCAGCAGACAAGTACAGGGTGGATACAATGAGCAGTTCTTC
>NA|NA|TRBJ1-4|TRBV3-1
CASSPEQGRQKLFF
TGTGCCAGCAGCCCTGAACAGGGTAGGCAAAAACTGTTTTTT